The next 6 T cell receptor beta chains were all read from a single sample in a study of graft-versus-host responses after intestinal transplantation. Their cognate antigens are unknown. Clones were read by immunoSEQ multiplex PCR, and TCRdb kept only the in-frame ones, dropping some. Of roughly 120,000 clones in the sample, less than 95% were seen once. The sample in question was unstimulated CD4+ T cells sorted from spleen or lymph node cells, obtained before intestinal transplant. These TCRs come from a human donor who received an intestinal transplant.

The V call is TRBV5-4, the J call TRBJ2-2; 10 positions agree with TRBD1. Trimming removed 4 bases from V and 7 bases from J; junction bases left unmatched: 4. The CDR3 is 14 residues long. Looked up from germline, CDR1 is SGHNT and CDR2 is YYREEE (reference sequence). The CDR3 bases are TGTGCCAGCAGCAGACAGGGGGCTGGCGGGGAGCTGTTTTTT. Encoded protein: CASSRQGAGGELFF.

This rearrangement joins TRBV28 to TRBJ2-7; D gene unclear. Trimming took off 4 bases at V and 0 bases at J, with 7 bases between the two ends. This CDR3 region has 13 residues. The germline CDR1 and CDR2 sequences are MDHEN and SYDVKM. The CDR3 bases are TGTGCCAGCAGTTACCAGGTCTCCTACGAGCAGTACTTC. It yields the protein CASSYQVSYEQYF. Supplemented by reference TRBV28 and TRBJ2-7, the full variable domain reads DVKVTQSSRYLVKRTGEKVFLECVQDMDHENMFWYRQDPGLGLRLIYFSYDVKMKEKGDIPEGYSVSREKKERFSLILESASTNQTSMYLCASSYQVSYEQYFGPGTRLTVT.

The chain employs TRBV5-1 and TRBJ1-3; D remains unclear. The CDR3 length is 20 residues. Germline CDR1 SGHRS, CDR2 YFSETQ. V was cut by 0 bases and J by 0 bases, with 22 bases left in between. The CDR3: CASSLVPEARTLGSGNTIYF. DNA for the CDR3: TGCGCCAGCAGCTTGGTCCCAGAGGCCCGTACCTTGGGCTCTGGAAACACCATATATTTT.

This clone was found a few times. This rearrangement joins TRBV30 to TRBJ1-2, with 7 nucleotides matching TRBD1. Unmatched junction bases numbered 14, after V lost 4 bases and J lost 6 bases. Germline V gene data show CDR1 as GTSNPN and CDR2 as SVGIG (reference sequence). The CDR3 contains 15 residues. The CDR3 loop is CAWTAWTGVRDGYTF. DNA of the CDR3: TGTGCCTGGACCGCCTGGACAGGAGTGAGGGATGGCTACACCTTC.

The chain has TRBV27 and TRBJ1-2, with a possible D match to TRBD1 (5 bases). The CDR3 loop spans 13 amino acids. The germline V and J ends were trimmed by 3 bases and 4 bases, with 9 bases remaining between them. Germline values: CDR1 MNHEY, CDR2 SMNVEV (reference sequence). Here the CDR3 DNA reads TGTGCCAGCAGTTTGAGACAGTCCTATGGCTACACCTTC. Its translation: CASSLRQSYGYTF.

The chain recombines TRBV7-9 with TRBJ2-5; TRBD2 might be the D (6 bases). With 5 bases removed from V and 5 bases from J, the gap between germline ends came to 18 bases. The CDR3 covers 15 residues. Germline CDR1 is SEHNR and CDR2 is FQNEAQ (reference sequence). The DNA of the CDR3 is TGTGCCAGCAGCCCCCGACTAGTTCAAAGGGAGACCCAGTACTTC. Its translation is CASSPRLVQRETQYF.